Below, one T cell receptor beta chain is given with its context. Its matching antigen is unknown. Systemic immunosuppression or a history of autoimmune disease excluded patients. The sample is drawn from a study of OX40 agonist ivuxolimab in advanced cancers. Study context: The eligibility criteria allowed prior anti-PD-1, anti-PD-L1 or anti-CTLA-4 therapy, and around 38% had some.

From germline, CDR1 is SGHTA and CDR2 FQGNSA. There are 18 residues in the CDR3. V lost 1 base, J lost 2 bases, and 13 bases stayed unmatched. Study-wide findings and caveats: Partial responders receiving 0.1-3.0 mg/kg showed among the lowest clonal expansion.

The repertoire was sequenced with immunoSEQ multiplex PCR; TCRdb's copy has only in-frame clones and lacks some. Among over 45,000 clones listed, approximately 80% were seen once. The sample in question was CD4+ or CD8+ T cells sorted from blood, obtained in a trial of the OX40 agonist ivuxolimab. V usage is TRBV7-2 and J usage is TRBJ2-7; 8 bases agree with TRBD1. The receptor was isolated from an adult with an advanced solid tumor such as melanoma, head and neck, liver or kidney cancer. The CDR3 region is CASSLDARGRGFTYEQYF. CDR3 DNA sequence: TGTGCCAGCAGCTTAGACGCCAGGGGGCGCGGATTCACCTACGAGCAGTACTTC.